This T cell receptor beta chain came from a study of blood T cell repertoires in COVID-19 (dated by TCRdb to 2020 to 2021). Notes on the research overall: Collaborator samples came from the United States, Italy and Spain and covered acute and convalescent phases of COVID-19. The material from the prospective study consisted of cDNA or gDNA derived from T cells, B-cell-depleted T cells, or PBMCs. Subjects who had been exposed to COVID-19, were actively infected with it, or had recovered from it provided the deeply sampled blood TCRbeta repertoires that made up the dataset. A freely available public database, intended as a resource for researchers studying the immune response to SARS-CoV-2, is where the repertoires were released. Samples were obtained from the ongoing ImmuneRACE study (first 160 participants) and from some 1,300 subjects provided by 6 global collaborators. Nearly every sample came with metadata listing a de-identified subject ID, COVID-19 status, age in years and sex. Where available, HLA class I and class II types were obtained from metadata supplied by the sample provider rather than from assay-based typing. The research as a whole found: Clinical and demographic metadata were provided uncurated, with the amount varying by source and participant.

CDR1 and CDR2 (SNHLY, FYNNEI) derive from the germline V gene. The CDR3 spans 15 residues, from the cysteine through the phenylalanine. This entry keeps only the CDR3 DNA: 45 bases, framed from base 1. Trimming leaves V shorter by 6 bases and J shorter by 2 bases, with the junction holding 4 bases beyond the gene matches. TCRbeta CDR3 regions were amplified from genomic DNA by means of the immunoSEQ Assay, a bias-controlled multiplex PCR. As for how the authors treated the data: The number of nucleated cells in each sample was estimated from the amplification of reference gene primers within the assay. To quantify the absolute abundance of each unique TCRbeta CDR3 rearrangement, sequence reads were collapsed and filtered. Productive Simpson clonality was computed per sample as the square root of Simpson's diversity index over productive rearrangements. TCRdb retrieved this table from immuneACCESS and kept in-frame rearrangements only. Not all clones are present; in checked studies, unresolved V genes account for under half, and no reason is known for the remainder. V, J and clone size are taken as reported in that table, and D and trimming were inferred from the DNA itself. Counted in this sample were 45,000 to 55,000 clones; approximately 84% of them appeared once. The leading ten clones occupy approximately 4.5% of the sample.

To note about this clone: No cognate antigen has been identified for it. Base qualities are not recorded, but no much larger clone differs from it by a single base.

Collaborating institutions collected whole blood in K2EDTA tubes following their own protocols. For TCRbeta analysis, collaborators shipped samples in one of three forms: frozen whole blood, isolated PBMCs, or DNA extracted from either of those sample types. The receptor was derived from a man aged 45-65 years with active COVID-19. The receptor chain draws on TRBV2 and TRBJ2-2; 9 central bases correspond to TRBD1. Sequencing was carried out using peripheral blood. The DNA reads TGTGCCAGCAGCTTGGACAGGGGTAACACCGGGGAGCTGTTTTTT. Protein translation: CASSLDRGNTGELFF. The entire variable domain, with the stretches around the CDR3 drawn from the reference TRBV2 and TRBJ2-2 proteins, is EPEVTQTPSHQVTQMGQEVILRCVPISNHLYFYWYRQILGQKVEFLVSFYNNEISEKSEIFDDQFSVERPDGSNFTLKIRSTKLEDSAMYFCASSLDRGNTGELFFGEGSRLTVL.